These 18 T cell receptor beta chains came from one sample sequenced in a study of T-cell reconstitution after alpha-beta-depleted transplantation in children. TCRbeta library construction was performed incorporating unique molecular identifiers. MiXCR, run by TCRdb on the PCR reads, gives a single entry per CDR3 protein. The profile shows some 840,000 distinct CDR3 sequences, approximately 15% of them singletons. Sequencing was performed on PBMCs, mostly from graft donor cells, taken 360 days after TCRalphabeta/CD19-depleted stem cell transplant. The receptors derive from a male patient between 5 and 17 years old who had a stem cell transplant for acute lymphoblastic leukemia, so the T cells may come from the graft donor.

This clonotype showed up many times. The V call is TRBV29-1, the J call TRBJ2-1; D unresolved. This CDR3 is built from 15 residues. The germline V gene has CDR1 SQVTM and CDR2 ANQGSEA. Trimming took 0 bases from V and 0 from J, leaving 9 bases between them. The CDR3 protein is CSVEDGWGSYNEQFF. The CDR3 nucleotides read TGCAGCGTTGAAGATGGGTGGGGCTCCTACAATGAGCAGTTCTTC.

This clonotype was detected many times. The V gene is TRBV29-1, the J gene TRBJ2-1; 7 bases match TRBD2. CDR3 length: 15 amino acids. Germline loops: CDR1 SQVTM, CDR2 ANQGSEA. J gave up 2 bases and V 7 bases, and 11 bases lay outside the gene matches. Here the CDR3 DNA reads TGCAGCGGCCAACGTGGACTAGTTACCTACAATGAGCAGTTCTTC. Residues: CSGQRGLVTYNEQFF.

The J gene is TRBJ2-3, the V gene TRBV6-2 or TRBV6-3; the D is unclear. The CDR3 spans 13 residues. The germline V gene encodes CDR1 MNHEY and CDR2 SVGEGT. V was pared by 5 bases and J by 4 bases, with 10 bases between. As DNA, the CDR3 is TGTGCCAGCAGTACCCAATCCGCAGATACGCAGTATTTT. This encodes CASSTQSADTQYF.

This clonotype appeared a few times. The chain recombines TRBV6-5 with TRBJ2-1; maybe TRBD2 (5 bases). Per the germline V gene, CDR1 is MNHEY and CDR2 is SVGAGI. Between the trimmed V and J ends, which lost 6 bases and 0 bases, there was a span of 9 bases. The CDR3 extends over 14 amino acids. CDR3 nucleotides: TGTGCCAGCAGGGACTGGAGCTCCTACAATGAGCAGTTCTTC. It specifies CASRDWSSYNEQFF.

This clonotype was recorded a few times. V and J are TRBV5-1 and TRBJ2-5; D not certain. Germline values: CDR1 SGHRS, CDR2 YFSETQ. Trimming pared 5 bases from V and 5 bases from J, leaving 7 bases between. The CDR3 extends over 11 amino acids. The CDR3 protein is CASSIRETQYF. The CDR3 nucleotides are TGCGCCAGCAGTATAAGGGAGACCCAGTACTTC.

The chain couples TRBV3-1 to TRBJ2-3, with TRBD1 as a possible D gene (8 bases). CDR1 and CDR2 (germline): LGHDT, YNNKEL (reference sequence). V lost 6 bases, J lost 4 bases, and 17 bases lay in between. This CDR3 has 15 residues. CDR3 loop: CASSQRQGRADTQYF. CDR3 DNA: TGTGCCAGCAGTCAACGACAGGGGAGGGCAGATACGCAGTATTTT.

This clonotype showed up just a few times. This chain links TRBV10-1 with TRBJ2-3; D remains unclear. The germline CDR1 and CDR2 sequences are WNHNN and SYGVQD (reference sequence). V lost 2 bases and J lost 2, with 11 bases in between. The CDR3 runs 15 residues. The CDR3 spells CASSERNRDTDTQYF. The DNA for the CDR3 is TGCGCCAGCAGTGAGAGGAACAGAGACACAGATACGCAGTATTTT.

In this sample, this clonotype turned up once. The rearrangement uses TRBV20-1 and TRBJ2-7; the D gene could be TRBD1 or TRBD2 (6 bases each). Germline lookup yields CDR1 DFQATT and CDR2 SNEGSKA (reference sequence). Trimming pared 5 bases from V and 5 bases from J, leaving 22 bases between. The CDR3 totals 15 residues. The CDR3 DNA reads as TGCAGTGCTCCATTAGGGGGGACCTACGGGAACGAGCAGTACTTC. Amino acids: CSAPLGGTYGNEQYF.

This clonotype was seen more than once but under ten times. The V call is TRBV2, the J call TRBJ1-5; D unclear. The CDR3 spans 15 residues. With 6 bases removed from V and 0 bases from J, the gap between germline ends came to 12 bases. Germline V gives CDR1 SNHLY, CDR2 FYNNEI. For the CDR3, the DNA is TGTGCCAGCAGGGTCAGCGGATATAGCAATCAGCCCCAGCATTTT. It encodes CASRVSGYSNQPQHF.

CDR3 in DNA: TGTGCCAGCAGCCCGACATACGTCCCCACTGAAGCTTTCTTT. Protein sequence: CASSPTYVPTEAFF. The rearrangement joins TRBV27 to TRBJ1-1; D not resolved. Germline loops: CDR1 MNHEY, CDR2 SMNVEV (reference sequence). CDR3 size: 14 residues. V lost 6 bases and J 4 bases, leaving 15 bases between the germline ends.

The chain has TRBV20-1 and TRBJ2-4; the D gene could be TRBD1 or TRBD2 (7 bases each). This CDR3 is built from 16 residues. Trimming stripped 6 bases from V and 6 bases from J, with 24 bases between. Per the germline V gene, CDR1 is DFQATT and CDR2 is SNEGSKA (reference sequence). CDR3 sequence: CSAYRGLPGSLNIQYF. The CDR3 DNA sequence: TGCAGTGCCTACAGGGGACTACCGGGGAGTCTAAACATTCAGTACTTC.

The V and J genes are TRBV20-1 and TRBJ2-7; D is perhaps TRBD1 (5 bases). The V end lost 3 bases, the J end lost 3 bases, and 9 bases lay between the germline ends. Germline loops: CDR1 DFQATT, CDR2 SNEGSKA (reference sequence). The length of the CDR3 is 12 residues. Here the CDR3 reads CSARDTFYEQYF. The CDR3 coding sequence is TGCAGTGCTAGGGACACCTTCTACGAGCAGTACTTC.

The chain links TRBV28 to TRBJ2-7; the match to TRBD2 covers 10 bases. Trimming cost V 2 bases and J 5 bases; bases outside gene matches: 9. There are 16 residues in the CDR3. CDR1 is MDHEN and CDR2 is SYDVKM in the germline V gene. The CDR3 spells CASSLAAAGGFHEQYF. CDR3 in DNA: TGTGCCAGCAGTTTAGCCGCAGCGGGAGGGTTCCACGAGCAGTACTTC.

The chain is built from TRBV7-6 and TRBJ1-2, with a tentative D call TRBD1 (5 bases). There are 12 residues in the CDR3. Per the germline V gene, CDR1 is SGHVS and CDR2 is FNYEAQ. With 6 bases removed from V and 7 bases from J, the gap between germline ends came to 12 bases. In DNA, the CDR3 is TGTGCCAGCAGTCCCATTGGGACTGGCTACACCTTC. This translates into CASSPIGTGYTF.

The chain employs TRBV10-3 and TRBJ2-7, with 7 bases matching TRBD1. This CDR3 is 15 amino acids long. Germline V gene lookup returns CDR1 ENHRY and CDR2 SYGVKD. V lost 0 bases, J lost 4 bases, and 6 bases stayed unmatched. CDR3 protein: CAISESEGRGYEQYF. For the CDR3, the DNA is TGTGCCATCAGTGAGTCCGAGGGCAGGGGGTACGAGCAGTACTTC.

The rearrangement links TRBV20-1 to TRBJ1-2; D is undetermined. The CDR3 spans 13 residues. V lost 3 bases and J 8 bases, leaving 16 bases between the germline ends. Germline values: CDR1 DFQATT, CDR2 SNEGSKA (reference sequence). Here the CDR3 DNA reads TGCAGTGCTAGCGGTGTGAGCGTGCGGGGCTACACCTTC. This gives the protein CSASGVSVRGYTF.

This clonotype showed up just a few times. The CDR3 DNA follows: TGTGCCAGCAGTGAAGCGACTAGACAGCGGGCGAACACTGAAGCTTTCTTT. This gives the protein CASSEATRQRANTEAFF. J is TRBJ1-1 and V is TRBV6-1; tentatively, D is TRBD1 (5 bases). V was pared by 0 bases and J by 1 base, with 15 bases between. CDR3 size: 17 residues. Germline V lookup: CDR1 MNHNS, CDR2 SASEGT.

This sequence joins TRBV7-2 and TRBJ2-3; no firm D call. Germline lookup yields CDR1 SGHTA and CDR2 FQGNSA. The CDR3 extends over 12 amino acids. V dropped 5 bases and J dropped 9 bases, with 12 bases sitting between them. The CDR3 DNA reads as TGTGCCAGCAGCCCCCTAGTTCTAACGCAGTATTTT. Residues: CASSPLVLTQYF.